This TCR beta chain was sequenced for a study of control samples from healthy donors and cancer patients. Some clones are missing from TCRdb's copy, which holds only in-frame ones; the method was immunoSEQ multiplex PCR. Of approximately 72,000 clones listed, about nine tenths were seen once; the top ten hold under 7.5%. The germline V gene has CDR1 SSHAT and CDR2 FNYEAQ (reference sequence). The CDR3 runs 14 residues. With 4 bases removed from V and 5 bases from J, the gap between germline ends came to 13 bases. The sequenced material came from blood. This TCR came from a man in his fifties in good health. The V gene is TRBV7-7, the J gene TRBJ2-3; a possible D gene is TRBD1 (5 bases). The CDR3 coding sequence is TGTGCCAGCAGCTCTATCAGGGTTGGAGATACGCAGTATTTT. This gives the protein CASSSIRVGDTQYF.